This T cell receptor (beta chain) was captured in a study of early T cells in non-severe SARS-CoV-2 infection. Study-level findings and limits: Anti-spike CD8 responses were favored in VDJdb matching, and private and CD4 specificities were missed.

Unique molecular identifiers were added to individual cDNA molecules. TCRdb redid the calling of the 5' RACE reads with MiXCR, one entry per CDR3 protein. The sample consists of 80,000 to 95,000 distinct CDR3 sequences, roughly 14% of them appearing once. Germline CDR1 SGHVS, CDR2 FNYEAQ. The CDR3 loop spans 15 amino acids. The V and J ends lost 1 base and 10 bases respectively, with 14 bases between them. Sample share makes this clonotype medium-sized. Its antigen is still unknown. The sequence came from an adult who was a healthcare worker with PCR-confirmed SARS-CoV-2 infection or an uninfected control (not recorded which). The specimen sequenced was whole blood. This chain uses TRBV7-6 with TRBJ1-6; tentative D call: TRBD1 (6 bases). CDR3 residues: CASSLDVGTNSPLHF. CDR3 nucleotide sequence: TGTGCCAGCAGCTTAGACGTTGGGACAAACTCACCCCTCCACTTT.